What follows are 27 T cell receptor beta chains derived from one specimen sequenced in a study of T cells in Graves' hyperthyroidism and ophthalmopathy. From RNA transcripts, TCR beta CDR3 regions were amplified. First-round RT-PCR with HTBI primers amplified the TCR CDR3 region. MiXCR, applied by TCRdb to the multiplex PCR reads, yields one record per CDR3 protein. The sample carries about 540,000 distinct CDR3 sequences, just over 45% recorded once. The sample consisted of peripheral blood or thyroid tissue (not recorded which). All receptors derive from a woman aged 18-35 years with Graves' hyperthyroidism.

This clonotype was recorded many times. CDR3 DNA sequence: TGTGCCAGCAGCTACCGGGACCGCGGGCAGACCCAGTACTTC. Its protein is CASSYRDRGQTQYF. V gene TRBV2 combines with J gene TRBJ2-5; either TRBD1 or TRBD2 may supply D (5 bases each). CDR1 is SNHLY and CDR2 is FYNNEI in the germline V gene. V was clipped by 6 bases and J by 6 bases, with 17 bases between them. CDR3 size: 14 residues.

This clonotype was seen repeatedly, ten times or more. The chain couples TRBV7-9 to TRBJ2-7; TRBD2 matches at 10 bases. V gave up 5 bases and J gave up 0 bases; unmatched junction bases: 4. CDR1 and CDR2 (germline): SEHNR, FQNEAQ (reference sequence). The CDR3 loop spans 15 amino acids. CDR3 bases: TGTGCCAGCAGCCTGGGACTAGCGAACTCCTACGAGCAGTACTTC. Translation gives CASSLGLANSYEQYF.

This clonotype was counted many times. The J gene is TRBJ1-2, the V gene TRBV2, with D hard to call. V was clipped by 2 bases and J by 7 bases, with 11 bases between them. The V gene's germline CDR1 is SNHLY and CDR2 FYNNEI. The CDR3 length is 13 residues. This CDR3 is CASSEPGGGGYTF. DNA for the CDR3: TGTGCCAGCAGTGAACCCGGCGGAGGTGGCTACACCTTC.

The rearrangement links TRBV12-3 or TRBV12-4 to TRBJ1-1; possible D gene TRBD1, 5 bases. Trimming removed 5 bases from V and 0 bases from J, with 10 bases in between. The CDR3 is made up of 14 amino acids. The CDR3 loop is CASSGGYLNTEAFF. The CDR3 nucleotides are TGTGCCAGCAGTGGGGGGTACCTGAACACTGAAGCTTTCTTT.

The CDR3 sequence is CASSPVTGAVTEAFF. CDR3 nucleotides: TGTGCCAGCTCACCAGTCACGGGGGCTGTTACTGAAGCTTTCTTT. The chain carries TRBV19 and TRBJ1-1; D is perhaps TRBD1 (6 bases). The CDR3 loop spans 15 amino acids. V was cut by 9 bases and J by 5 bases, with 22 bases left in between. Germline CDR1 is LNHDA and CDR2 is SQIVND (reference sequence).

This chain links TRBV25-1 with TRBJ2-5; D remains unclear. V was pared by 5 bases and J by 6 bases, with 16 bases between. The germline V gene has CDR1 MGHDK and CDR2 SYGVNS. This CDR3 spans 14 amino acids. Here the CDR3 DNA reads TGTGCCAGCAGTCCTACAACCCGGGCGAAGACCCAGTACTTC. Translated: CASSPTTRAKTQYF. Variable domain in full (rest from reference TRBV25-1 and TRBJ2-5): EADIYQTPRYLVIGTGKKITLECSQTMGHDKMYWYQQDPGMELHLIHYSYGVNSTEKGDLSSESTVSRIRTEHFPLTLESARPSHTSQYLCASSPTTRAKTQYFGPGTRLLVL.

CDR3 in amino acids: CASSYSPQGTEAFF. The CDR3 DNA reads as TGTGCCAGCAGTTACTCGCCACAGGGGACTGAAGCTTTCTTT. The genes are TRBV6-5 and TRBJ1-1; 7 bases are a match to TRBD1. The length of the CDR3 is 14 residues. CDR1 and CDR2 (germline): MNHEY, SVGAGI. Losses at the gene ends were 0 bases for V and 5 bases for J; bases not matched to a gene: 3.

CDR3 residues: CASRPTGLQGYTF. DNA of the CDR3: TGTGCCAGCAGACCCACAGGGCTGCAGGGCTACACCTTC. This rearrangement joins TRBV25-1 to TRBJ1-2, with a weak D call TRBD1 (6 bases). V lost 6 bases, J lost 8 bases, and 16 bases lay in between. In germline, CDR1 is MGHDK, CDR2 SYGVNS. The CDR3 is made up of 13 amino acids.

In its sample, this clonotype was seen once. The J gene is TRBJ2-1, the V gene TRBV7-2; D possibly uses TRBD1 or TRBD2 (5 bases each). V was shortened by 1 base and J by 11 bases, with 12 bases between the two germline ends. CDR1 SGHTA and CDR2 FQGNSA come from the germline V gene. The CDR3 contains 13 residues. CDR3 in DNA: TGTGCCAGCAGCTTAGGGGGGTTCGGTAAGCAGTTCTTC. Encoded protein: CASSLGGFGKQFF. Full variable domain (missing parts from reference TRBV7-2 and TRBJ2-1): GAGVSQSPSNKVTEKGKDVELRCDPISGHTALYWYRQSLGQGLEFLIYFQGNSAPDKSGLPSDRFSAERTGGSVSTLTIQRTQQEDSAVYLCASSLGGFGKQFFGPGTRLTVL.

This rearrangement joins TRBV2 to TRBJ1-2; D gene uncertain. Germline values: CDR1 SNHLY, CDR2 FYNNEI. This CDR3 spans 14 amino acids. The ends were cut back, 5 bases at V and 4 bases at J, with 14 bases in the middle. The CDR3: CASSPTRAFYGYTF. The CDR3 bases are TGTGCCAGCAGTCCTACCCGGGCTTTCTATGGCTACACCTTC.

CDR3 nucleotides: TGTGCCAGCACCTCATCGGGGGGGACAGATACGCAGTATTTT. Protein sequence: CASTSSGGTDTQYF. This chain connects TRBV6-5 to TRBJ2-3; 8 bases agree with TRBD2. The trim removed 7 bases at V and 3 bases at J, leaving 6 bases unmatched. CDR3 size: 14 residues. In germline, CDR1 is MNHEY, CDR2 SVGAGI.

V is TRBV21-1 and J is TRBJ1-2; the table assigns TRBD1, which was not confirmed against the DNA. TRBV21-1 has pseudogene status. The CDR3 sequence is 15 residues long. The CDR3 is CASSSGDREALGYTF. The CDR3 nucleotides read TGTGCCAGCAGCAGCGGGGACAGGGAGGCTCTTGGCTACACCTTC.

The genes are TRBV11-2 and TRBJ2-7, with 11 bases aligning to TRBD2. CDR1 is SGHAT, CDR2 FQNNGV, per germline. Unmatched junction bases numbered 14, after V lost 7 bases and J lost 6 bases. CDR3 length: 16 residues. The CDR3 nucleotides are TGTGCCAGCACCAGAGGACTAGCGGGTAGAGGTGGCGAGCAGTACTTC. Protein product: CASTRGLAGRGGEQYF.

This chain connects TRBV7-2 to TRBJ2-7, with unresolved D. The V gene's germline CDR1 is SGHTA and CDR2 FQGNSA. The CDR3 runs 13 residues. With 5 bases removed from V and 2 bases from J, the gap between germline ends came to 10 bases. CDR3 sequence: CASSVIQPYEQYF. The CDR3 DNA reads TGTGCCAGCAGCGTAATACAGCCCTACGAGCAGTACTTC.

This clonotype was seen at least ten times. The chain combines TRBV7-9 with TRBJ2-7; D unresolved. This CDR3 is 14 amino acids long. The V gene's germline CDR1 is SEHNR and CDR2 FQNEAQ (reference sequence). Trimming cost V 2 bases and J 0 bases, with 8 bases left between them. The DNA of the CDR3 is TGTGCCAGCAGCTTACCGGGCAGCTCCTACGAGCAGTACTTC. Translated: CASSLPGSSYEQYF.

V is TRBV7-9 and J is TRBJ2-5, with 8 nucleotides matching TRBD1. Germline CDR1 and CDR2: SEHNR and FQNEAQ (reference sequence). J was trimmed by 5 bases and V by 6 bases; bases with no gene match: 11. The CDR3 is made up of 15 amino acids. The CDR3 loop is CASSPRTGPRETQYF. DNA for the CDR3: TGTGCCAGCAGTCCCCGGACAGGGCCCAGGGAGACCCAGTACTTC.

Remarks on this clonotype: The conserved phenylalanine or tryptophan is not found at the CDR3 terminus, so this likely reflects a read error. J is TRBJ2-7 and V is TRBV7-9; TRBD1 matches at 10 bases. The CDR3 consists of 14 residues. With 5 bases clipped from V and 3 bases from J, the junction kept 4 bases outside the gene matches. Germline loops: CDR1 SEHNR, CDR2 FQNEAQ (reference sequence). The CDR3, as DNA: TGTGCCAGCAGCCGACAGGGGGCCCGCTACGAGCAGTACCTC. Protein sequence: CASSRQGARYEQYL.

This clonotype was detected only a few times. V usage is TRBV20-1 and J usage is TRBJ2-5; the D call may be TRBD1 or TRBD2 (5 bases each). This CDR3 has 13 amino acids. The V gene's germline CDR1 is DFQATT and CDR2 SNEGSKA (reference sequence). The V gene lost 1 base and the J gene lost 2 bases, with 8 bases spanning the gap. CDR3: CSARGDGQETQYF. CDR3 nucleotides: TGCAGTGCTAGAGGGGACGGACAAGAGACCCAGTACTTC.

Concerning this clonotype itself: The DNA is left out, because the CDR3 cannot be placed on it with certainty; the CDR3 is given as TCRdb lists it. V gene TRBV7-9 combines with J gene TRBJ2-2. The germline V gene has CDR1 SEHNR and CDR2 FQNEAQ (reference sequence). The CDR3 sequence runs 12 residues, both termini included. CDR3 sequence: CASSPTPGSCFF.

On this clonotype itself: A much bigger clone sits one base away, suggesting this may be a read error. The J gene is TRBJ1-1, the V gene TRBV24-1; D gene uncertain. The germline gives CDR1 KGHDR, CDR2 SFDVKD. The CDR3 contains 16 residues. Trimming took off 4 bases at V and 4 bases at J, with 18 bases between the two ends. The CDR3 DNA reads TGTGCCACCAGTGAGCGGAGCACCCCAGAGCGCACTGAAGCTTTCTTT. Translation gives CATSERSTPERTEAFF.

Concerning this clonotype: Being one base from a much bigger clone, this may be a read error. This chain uses TRBV10-3 with TRBJ1-4; possible D gene TRBD1, 6 bases. Germline-derived CDR1 and CDR2 are ENHRY and SYGVKD. The CDR3 is made up of 14 amino acids. The CDR3 is CAARDKTTNDKLFF. For the CDR3, the DNA is TGTGCCGCCCGGGACAAGACAACTAATGATAAACTGTTTTTT.

The V and J genes are TRBV7-2 and TRBJ2-5; D is perhaps TRBD1 (5 bases). This CDR3 has 16 residues. V gave up 5 bases and J gave up 4 bases, with 20 bases separating them. Germline CDR1 reads SGHTA; CDR2 reads FQGNSA. The CDR3 DNA follows: TGTGCCAGCAGCGTCGACAGCACCTCTGGAATAGAGACCCAGTACTTC. Encoded protein: CASSVDSTSGIETQYF.

The chain links TRBV10-3 to TRBJ1-2, with TRBD1 as a possible D gene (6 bases). The germline V gene encodes CDR1 ENHRY and CDR2 SYGVKD. The CDR3 is 16 amino acids. V shed 10 bases and J shed 3 bases, with 24 bases lying between them. The CDR3 region is CASRPRGPTGYYGYTF. The CDR3 bases are TGTGCCAGCAGACCACGAGGGCCTACAGGGTACTATGGCTACACCTTC.

The chain couples TRBV2 to TRBJ2-7; D perhaps matches TRBD1 (5 bases). The V gene lost 6 bases and the J gene lost 4 bases, with 19 bases spanning the gap. Germline assignment: CDR1 SNHLY and CDR2 FYNNEI. The CDR3 runs to 15 residues. CDR3 sequence reads: CASRETTVWSYEQYF. CDR3 nucleotide sequence: TGTGCCAGCAGGGAGACGACAGTCTGGTCTTACGAGCAGTACTTC. Looking up the rest from reference TRBV2 and TRBJ2-7 gives the full variable domain: EPEVTQTPSHQVTQMGQEVILRCVPISNHLYFYWYRQILGQKVEFLVSFYNNEISEKSEIFDDQFSVERPDGSNFTLKIRSTKLEDSAMYFCASRETTVWSYEQYFGPGTRLTVT.

The rearrangement uses TRBV6-4 and TRBJ2-7; 11 bases fit TRBD2. The ends lost 10 bases at V and 3 bases at J; junction bases unmatched: 5. The CDR3 contains 13 residues. The germline CDR1 and CDR2 sequences are MRHNA and SNTAGT. The CDR3 reads CAISGTSGYEQYF. The CDR3 coding sequence is TGTGCCATCTCCGGGACTAGCGGCTACGAGCAGTACTTC.

This clonotype has a handful of counts. DNA for the CDR3: TGTGCCATCAGTGAGACGGATTATAATTCACCCCTCCACTTT. Its protein is CAISETDYNSPLHF. V is TRBV10-3 and J is TRBJ1-6; D unclear. The CDR3 runs to 14 residues. Germline loops: CDR1 ENHRY, CDR2 SYGVKD. Trimming removed 2 bases at V and 4 bases at J, with 6 bases between.

This clonotype has a handful of counts. J is TRBJ1-2 and V is TRBV29-1; no firm D call. Germline CDR1 reads SQVTM; CDR2 reads ANQGSEA. Trimming left V 3 bases short and J 4 bases short, with 12 bases between. The CDR3 consists of 13 residues. The CDR3 region has the DNA TGCAGCGTTGAGGCCTCATGGGGCTATGGCTACACCTTC. As protein: CSVEASWGYGYTF.